This T cell receptor beta chain was identified in a study of blood T cell repertoires in COVID-19. Across the whole study: Acute-phase and convalescent COVID-19 samples originated in the United States, Italy and Spain. T cells, B-cell-depleted T cells, or PBMCs supplied cDNA or gDNA.

Profiled with immunoSEQ multiplex PCR; TCRdb holds only in-frame clones, not every one. The table shows about 220,000 clones, with roughly 84% occurring only once. Germline values: CDR1 LNHDA, CDR2 SQIVND (reference sequence). Unmatched junction bases numbered 6, after V lost 8 bases and J lost 5 bases. CDR3 length: 13 amino acids. The V gene is TRBV19, the J gene TRBJ1-2; 9 bases agree with TRBD1. The sequence derives from a woman aged 25 to 39 who had recovered from COVID-19. The sample consisted of peripheral blood. The CDR3 loop is CASLTGTGYGYTF. DNA for the CDR3: TGTGCCAGTTTAACCGGGACAGGGTATGGCTACACCTTC. Looking up the rest from reference TRBV19 and TRBJ1-2 gives the full variable domain: DGGITQSPKYLFRKEGQNVTLSCEQNLNHDAMYWYRQDPGQGLRLIYYSQIVNDFQKGDIAEGYSVSREKKESFPLTVTSAQKNPTAFYLCASLTGTGYGYTFGSGTRLTVV.